This T cell receptor (beta chain) was identified during a study of cytomegalovirus exposure and HLA in healthy donors. General study points: Versus the approximately 670-donor mean, an Asian-associated ancestry cluster reportedly showed fewer N-insertions in a later analysis. A missense DCLRE1C variant was associated with V- and J-gene trimming of TCR beta chains in a later analysis, and an independent cohort replicated the association.

J gave up 4 bases and V 4 bases, and 4 bases lay outside the gene matches. CDR1 and CDR2 from the germline V gene are SGHTA and FQGTGA. The length of the CDR3 is 14 residues. On this clone itself: Its antigen is unknown.

The study ran its PCR with 60 Vbeta and 13 Jbeta primers. Assay: immunoSEQ multiplex PCR; the TCRdb copy retains only in-frame clones and omits some. This sample has 150,000 or so clones; roughly 84% occur once, and the top ten carry less than 2.5%. This receptor was obtained from a young woman in good health and CMV-seronegative. The V call is TRBV7-3, the J call TRBJ1-1, with 9 bases fitting TRBD1. The source material was PBMCs. The CDR3 here is CASSSGQGTTEAFF. In DNA form, the CDR3 reads TGTGCCAGCAGCTCTGGACAGGGGACCACTGAAGCTTTCTTT.